This T cell receptor beta chain comes out of a study of T cells after yellow fever vaccination. General study results and limits: Abundant clonotypes from the bulk population could contaminate FACS-sorted repertoires.

Each CDR3 protein is one row after TCRdb ran MiXCR on the 5' RACE reads. The data contain about 74,000 distinct CDR3 sequences, more than 5.5% of them singletons. This clonotype was recorded many times. Its antigen remains unknown. The sequencing here drew on CD8+ T cells sorted from PBMCs, taken 5 days after the first yellow fever vaccination. The source of this sequence is a man younger than 35 who received the YFV17D yellow fever vaccine.

CDR3: CSASVWMSSYNEQFF. The CDR3, as DNA: TGCAGTGCTAGTGTTTGGATGAGCTCCTACAATGAGCAGTTCTTC. V and J are TRBV20-1 and TRBJ2-1, with D uncertain. The CDR3 totals 15 residues. Trimming stripped 3 bases from V and 0 bases from J, with 12 bases between. Germline CDR1 and CDR2: DFQATT and SNEGSKA (reference sequence).